This T cell receptor (beta chain) was retrieved from a study of blood T cell repertoires in COVID-19. Generated by immunoSEQ multiplex PCR, the TCRdb table keeps only in-frame clones and is missing some. Found here are under 200,000 clones, around 91% of them singletons; the top ten hold under 0.85%. V was trimmed by 4 bases and J by 4 bases, leaving 13 bases between them. The CDR3 consists of 14 residues. From germline, CDR1 is MNHEY and CDR2 SMNVEV (reference sequence). The chain recombines TRBV27 with TRBJ1-2, with D perhaps matching TRBD1 (6 bases). The sample consisted of PBMCs or T cells enriched from blood (not recorded which). This sequence was found in a woman aged 18-29 years who had recovered from COVID-19. As DNA, the CDR3 is TGTGCCAGCAGTTCCCCGGGACAACTCTATGGCTACACCTTC. It codes for CASSSPGQLYGYTF.